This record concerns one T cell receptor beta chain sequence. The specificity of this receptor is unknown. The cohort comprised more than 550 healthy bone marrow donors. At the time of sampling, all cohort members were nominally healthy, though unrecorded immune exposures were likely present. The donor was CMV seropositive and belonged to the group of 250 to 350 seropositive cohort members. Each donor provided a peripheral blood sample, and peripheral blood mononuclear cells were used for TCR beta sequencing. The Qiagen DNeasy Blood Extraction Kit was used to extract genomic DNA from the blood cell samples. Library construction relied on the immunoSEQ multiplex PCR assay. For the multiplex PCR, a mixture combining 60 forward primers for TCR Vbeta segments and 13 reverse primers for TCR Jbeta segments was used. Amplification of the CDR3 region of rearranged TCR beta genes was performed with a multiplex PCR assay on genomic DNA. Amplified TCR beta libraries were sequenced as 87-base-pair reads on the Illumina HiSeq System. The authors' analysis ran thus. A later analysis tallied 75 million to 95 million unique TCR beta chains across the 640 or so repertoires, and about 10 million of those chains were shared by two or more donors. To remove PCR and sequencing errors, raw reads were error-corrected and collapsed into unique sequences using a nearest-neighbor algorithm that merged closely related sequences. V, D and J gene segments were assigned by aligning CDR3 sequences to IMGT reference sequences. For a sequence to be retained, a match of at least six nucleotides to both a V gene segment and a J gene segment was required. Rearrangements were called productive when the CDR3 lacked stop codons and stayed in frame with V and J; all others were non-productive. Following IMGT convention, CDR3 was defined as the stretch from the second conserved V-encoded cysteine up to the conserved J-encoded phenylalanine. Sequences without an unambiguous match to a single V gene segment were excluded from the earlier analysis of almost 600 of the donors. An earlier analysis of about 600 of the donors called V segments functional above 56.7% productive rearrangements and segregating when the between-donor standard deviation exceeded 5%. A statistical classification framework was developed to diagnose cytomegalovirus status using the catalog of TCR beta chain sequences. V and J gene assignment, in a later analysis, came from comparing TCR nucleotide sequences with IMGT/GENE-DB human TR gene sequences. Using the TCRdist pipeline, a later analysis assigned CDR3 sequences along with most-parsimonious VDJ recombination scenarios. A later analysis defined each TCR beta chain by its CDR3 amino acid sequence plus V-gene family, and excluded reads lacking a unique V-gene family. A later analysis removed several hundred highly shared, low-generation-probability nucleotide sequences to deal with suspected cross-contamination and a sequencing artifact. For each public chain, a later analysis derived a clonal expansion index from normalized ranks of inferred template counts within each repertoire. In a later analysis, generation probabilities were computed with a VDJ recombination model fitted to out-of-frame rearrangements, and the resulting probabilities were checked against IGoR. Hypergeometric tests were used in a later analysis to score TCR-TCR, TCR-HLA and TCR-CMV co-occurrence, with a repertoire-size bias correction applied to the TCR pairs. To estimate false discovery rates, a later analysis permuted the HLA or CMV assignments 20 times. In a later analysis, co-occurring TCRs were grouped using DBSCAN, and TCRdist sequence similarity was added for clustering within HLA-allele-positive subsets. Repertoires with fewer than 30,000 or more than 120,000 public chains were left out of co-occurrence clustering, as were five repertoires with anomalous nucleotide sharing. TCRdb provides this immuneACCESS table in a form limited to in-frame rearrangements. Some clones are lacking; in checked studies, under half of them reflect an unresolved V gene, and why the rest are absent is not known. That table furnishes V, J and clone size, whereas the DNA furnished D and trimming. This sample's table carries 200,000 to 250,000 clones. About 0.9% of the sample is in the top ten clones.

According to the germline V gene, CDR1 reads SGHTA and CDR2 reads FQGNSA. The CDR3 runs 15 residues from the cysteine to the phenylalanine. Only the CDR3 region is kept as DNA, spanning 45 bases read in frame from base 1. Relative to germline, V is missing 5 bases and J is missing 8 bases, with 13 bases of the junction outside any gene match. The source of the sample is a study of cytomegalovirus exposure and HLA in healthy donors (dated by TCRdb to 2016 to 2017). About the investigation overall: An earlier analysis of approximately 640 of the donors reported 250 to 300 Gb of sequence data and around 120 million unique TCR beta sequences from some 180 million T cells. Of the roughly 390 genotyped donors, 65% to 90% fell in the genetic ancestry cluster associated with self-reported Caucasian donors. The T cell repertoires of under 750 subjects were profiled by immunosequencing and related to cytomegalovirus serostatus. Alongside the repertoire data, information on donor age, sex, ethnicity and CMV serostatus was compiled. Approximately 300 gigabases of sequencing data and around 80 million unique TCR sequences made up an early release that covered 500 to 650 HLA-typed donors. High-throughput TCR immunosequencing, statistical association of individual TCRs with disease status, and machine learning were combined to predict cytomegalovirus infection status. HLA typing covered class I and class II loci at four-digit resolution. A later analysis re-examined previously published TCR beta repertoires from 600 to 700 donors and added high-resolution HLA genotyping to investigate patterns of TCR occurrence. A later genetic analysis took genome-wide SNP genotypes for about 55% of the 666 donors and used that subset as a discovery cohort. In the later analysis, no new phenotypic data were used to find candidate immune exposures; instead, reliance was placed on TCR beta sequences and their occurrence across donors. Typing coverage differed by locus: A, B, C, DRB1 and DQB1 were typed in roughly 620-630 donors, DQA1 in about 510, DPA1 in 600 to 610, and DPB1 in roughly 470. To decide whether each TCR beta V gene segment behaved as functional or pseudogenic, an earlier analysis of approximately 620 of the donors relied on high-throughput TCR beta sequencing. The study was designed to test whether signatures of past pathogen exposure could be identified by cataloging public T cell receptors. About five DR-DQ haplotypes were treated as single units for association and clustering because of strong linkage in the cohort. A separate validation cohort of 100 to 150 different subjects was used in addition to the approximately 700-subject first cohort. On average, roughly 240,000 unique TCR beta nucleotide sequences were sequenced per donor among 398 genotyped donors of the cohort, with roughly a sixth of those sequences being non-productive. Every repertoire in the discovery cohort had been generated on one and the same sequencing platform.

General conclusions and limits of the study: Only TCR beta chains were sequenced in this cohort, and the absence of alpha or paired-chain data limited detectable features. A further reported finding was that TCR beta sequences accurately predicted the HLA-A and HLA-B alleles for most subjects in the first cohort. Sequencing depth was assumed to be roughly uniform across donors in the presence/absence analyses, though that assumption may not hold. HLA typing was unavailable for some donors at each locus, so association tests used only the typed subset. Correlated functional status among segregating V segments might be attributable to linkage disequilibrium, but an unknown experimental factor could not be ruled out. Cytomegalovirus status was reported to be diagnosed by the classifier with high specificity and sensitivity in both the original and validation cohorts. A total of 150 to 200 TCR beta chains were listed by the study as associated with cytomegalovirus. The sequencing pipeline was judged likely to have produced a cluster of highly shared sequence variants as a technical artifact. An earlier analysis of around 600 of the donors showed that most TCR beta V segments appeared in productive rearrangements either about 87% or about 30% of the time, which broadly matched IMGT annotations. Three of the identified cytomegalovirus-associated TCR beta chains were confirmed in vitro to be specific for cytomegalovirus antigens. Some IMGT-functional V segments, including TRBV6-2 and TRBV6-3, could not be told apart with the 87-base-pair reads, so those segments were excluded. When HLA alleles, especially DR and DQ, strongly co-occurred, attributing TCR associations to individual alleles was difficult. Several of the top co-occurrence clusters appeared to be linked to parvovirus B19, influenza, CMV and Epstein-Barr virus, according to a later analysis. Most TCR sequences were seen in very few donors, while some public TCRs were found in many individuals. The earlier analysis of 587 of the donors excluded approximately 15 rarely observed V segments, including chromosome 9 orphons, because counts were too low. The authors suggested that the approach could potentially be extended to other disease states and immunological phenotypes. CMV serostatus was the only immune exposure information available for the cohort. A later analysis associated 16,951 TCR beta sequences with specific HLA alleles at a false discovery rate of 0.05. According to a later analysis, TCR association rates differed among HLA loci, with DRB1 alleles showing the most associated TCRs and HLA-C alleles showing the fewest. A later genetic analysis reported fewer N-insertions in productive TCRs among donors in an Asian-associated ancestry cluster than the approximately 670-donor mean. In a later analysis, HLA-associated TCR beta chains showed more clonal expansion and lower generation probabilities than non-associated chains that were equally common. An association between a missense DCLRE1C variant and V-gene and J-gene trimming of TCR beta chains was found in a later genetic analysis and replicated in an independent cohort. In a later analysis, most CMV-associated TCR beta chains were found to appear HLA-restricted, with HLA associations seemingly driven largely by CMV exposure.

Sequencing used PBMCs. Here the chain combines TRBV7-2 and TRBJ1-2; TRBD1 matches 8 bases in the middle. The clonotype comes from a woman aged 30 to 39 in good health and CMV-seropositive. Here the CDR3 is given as CASSPQGTGAWGYTF. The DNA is TGTGCCAGCAGCCCCCAAGGGACAGGCGCCTGGGGCTACACCTTC.